The rows below give T cell receptor beta chains drawn from one sample of a study of human T cells and chemical hapten exposure. TCRdb reanalysed the RACE reads using MiXCR and keeps one entry per CDR3 protein. The table has a few hundred thousand distinct CDR3 sequences, approximately 8.6% seen once. The specimen was whole blood, collected in connection with sensitization to the hapten diphenylcyclopropenone (DPC). The receptors shown here come from a woman aged 40 to 50 with alopecia areata. Some clones in this sample may be carry-over from other donors' samples. CDR3s include the opening cysteine and the closing phenylalanine or tryptophan. Each record gives: CDR3 DNA, CDR3 protein, V gene, D gene, clone size, J gene. The D gene is left open where the match is weak. Only some rows state a clone size, as once, few, many or a class for expanded clones.

cdr3_nt: TGCAGCGCCAGGGGTAGGCACGAGCAGTACTTC; cdr3_aa: CSARGRHEQYF; v_call: TRBV29-1; d_call: .; clone_size: few; j_call: TRBJ2-7
cdr3_nt: TGTGCCATCGGGACTAGACAGGGACTCAGCGAGACCCAGTACTTC; cdr3_aa: CAIGTRQGLSETQYF; v_call: TRBV6-6; d_call: .; clone_size: few; j_call: TRBJ2-5
cdr3_nt: TGTGCCAGCAGCCGCCAGGGAGGGAGCGCCTACGAGCAGTACTTC; cdr3_aa: CASSRQGGSAYEQYF; v_call: TRBV6-5; d_call: TRBD2; clone_size: many; j_call: TRBJ2-7
cdr3_nt: TGTGCCAGCAGCCAAGTGGTACGACAGGGGACAGATACGCAGTATTTT; cdr3_aa: CASSQVVRQGTDTQYF; v_call: TRBV3-1; d_call: TRBD1; clone_size: .; j_call: TRBJ2-3
cdr3_nt: TGCAGTGCTAGAGGTCTAACCGGGACTAGCGACGAACAGCAGTTCTTC; cdr3_aa: CSARGLTGTSDEQQFF; v_call: TRBV20-1; d_call: TRBD2; clone_size: many; j_call: TRBJ2-1
cdr3_nt: TGTGCCAGCACCTTAGAGGGACAGGGGCACAATGAGCAGTTCTTC; cdr3_aa: CASTLEGQGHNEQFF; v_call: TRBV5-5; d_call: TRBD1; clone_size: .; j_call: TRBJ2-1
cdr3_nt: TGTGCCAGCAGTGAGGGACAGGGGATGAGGAGTTTTGAGCAGTTCTTC; cdr3_aa: CASSEGQGMRSFEQFF; v_call: TRBV25-1; d_call: TRBD1; clone_size: .; j_call: TRBJ2-1
cdr3_nt: TGCGCCAGCAGCTTGACAGGATCGAACACCGGGGAGCTGTTTTTT; cdr3_aa: CASSLTGSNTGELFF; v_call: TRBV5-1; d_call: .; clone_size: .; j_call: TRBJ2-2
cdr3_nt: TGCGCCAGCAGCGGACTTCCTTCGAGCGGGACGAGCTCCTACAATGAGCAGTTCTTC; cdr3_aa: CASSGLPSSGTSSYNEQFF; v_call: TRBV5-1; d_call: TRBD2; clone_size: few; j_call: TRBJ2-1
cdr3_nt: TGCAGCGTTGGGCAGGGCGGGTTCGGGGAGCTGTTTTTT; cdr3_aa: CSVGQGGFGELFF; v_call: TRBV29-1; d_call: .; clone_size: few; j_call: TRBJ2-2
cdr3_nt: TGCAGCGTTCTTGCGGGCGGGGACGCAGGAGCTGCCGTCCTGACTTTC; cdr3_aa: CSVLAGGDAGAAVLTF; v_call: TRBV29-1; d_call: .; clone_size: once; j_call: TRBJ2-6
cdr3_nt: TGTGCCAGCAGTCGACTAACTAGCGGGAGAACCGGGGAGCTGTTTTTT; cdr3_aa: CASSRLTSGRTGELFF; v_call: TRBV6-2/TRBV6-3; d_call: TRBD2; clone_size: .; j_call: TRBJ2-2
cdr3_nt: TGTGCCATCAGTGAGTCGACTAGCGCGTGCTTCTTC; cdr3_aa: CAISESTSACFF; v_call: TRBV10-3; d_call: TRBD2; clone_size: .; j_call: TRBJ2-1
cdr3_nt: TGCAGTGCCAGACTGGGAAGCTCCTACAATGAGCAGTTCTTC; cdr3_aa: CSARLGSSYNEQFF; v_call: TRBV20-1; d_call: .; clone_size: .; j_call: TRBJ2-1
cdr3_nt: TGTGCCAGCAGTTTATCGGGGGCAGGGATTCAGCCCCAGCATTTT; cdr3_aa: CASSLSGAGIQPQHF; v_call: TRBV27; d_call: .; clone_size: .; j_call: TRBJ1-5
cdr3_nt: TGTGCCAGCAGCTTCTCCATTATTGGACAGGGAAGGACTGAAGCTTTCTTT; cdr3_aa: CASSFSIIGQGRTEAFF; v_call: TRBV7-9; d_call: TRBD1; clone_size: few; j_call: TRBJ1-1
cdr3_nt: TGTGCCACCTCCAATCCTAGGGAGGCCAAAAACATTCAGTACTTC; cdr3_aa: CATSNPREAKNIQYF; v_call: TRBV24-1; d_call: .; clone_size: few; j_call: TRBJ2-4
cdr3_nt: TGCAGCGCTAGCCCAGGTGCTGAAGCTTTCTTT; cdr3_aa: CSASPGAEAFF; v_call: TRBV29-1; d_call: .; clone_size: few; j_call: TRBJ1-1
cdr3_nt: TGTGCCAGCAGCCCACGTTGGGACCGTGGCTACACCTTC; cdr3_aa: CASSPRWDRGYTF; v_call: TRBV5-5; d_call: .; clone_size: few; j_call: TRBJ1-2
cdr3_nt: TGTGCCAGCAGCTTAGTAGCGGCCTACGAGCAGTACTTC; cdr3_aa: CASSLVAAYEQYF; v_call: TRBV7-9; d_call: .; clone_size: few; j_call: TRBJ2-7
cdr3_nt: TGTGCCAGCAGTCCCCAGGACAGGGGGTCCGGAAACACCATATATTTT; cdr3_aa: CASSPQDRGSGNTIYF; v_call: TRBV12-3/TRBV12-4; d_call: TRBD1; clone_size: few; j_call: TRBJ1-3
cdr3_nt: TGTGCCAGCAGTATCCTAGCGGGAGGAGTGGGTGAGCAGTTCTTC; cdr3_aa: CASSILAGGVGEQFF; v_call: TRBV11-1; d_call: TRBD2; clone_size: few; j_call: TRBJ2-1